This TCR beta chain was captured by sequencing in a study of early stage breast cancer tumors. Some clones are missing from TCRdb's copy, which holds only in-frame ones; the method was immunoSEQ multiplex PCR. The sample shows tens of thousands of clones, 76% of them seen only once. V was shortened by 8 bases and J by 3 bases, with 11 bases between the two germline ends. This CDR3 has 12 amino acids. The germline gives CDR1 ENHRY, CDR2 SYGVKD. Sequenced: blood. The receptor was isolated from a person in their sixties with breast cancer. The J gene is TRBJ2-7, the V gene TRBV10-3; D is undetermined. The CDR3 is CAIGGRNYEQYF. Here the CDR3 DNA reads TGTGCCATCGGCGGCAGGAACTACGAGCAGTACTTC.